This T cell receptor (beta chain) originates from a study of cytomegalovirus exposure and HLA in healthy donors. Study conclusions and caveats: Researchers reportedly found TCR beta sequences accurately predicted most subjects' HLA-A and HLA-B alleles.

Unmatched junction bases numbered 13, after V lost 0 bases and J lost 7 bases. The germline V gene has CDR1 PRHDT and CDR2 FYEKMQ (reference sequence). The CDR3 spans 17 residues. Remarks on this clone: Its antigen is still unknown.

PCR amplification relied on 60 Vbeta primers (plus 13 Jbeta primers). TCRdb's copy holds only in-frame clones and misses some; the assay was immunoSEQ multiplex PCR. This sample has approximately 90,000 clones, with around 77% found just once. The sample consisted of PBMCs. This rearrangement joins TRBV13 to TRBJ2-7; the match to TRBD2 covers 9 bases. The origin of this receptor is a man aged 30 to 39 in good health and CMV-seronegative. The CDR3 DNA sequence: TGTGCCAGCAGCTTAGGGGTAGCGGGGGCCGCTAGGGGTGAGCAGTACTTC. It yields the protein CASSLGVAGAARGEQYF.